This entry features one TCR beta chain sequence. Its target is unknown. The data were obtained in a study of vaccination and CD4 T cells after COVID-19. Study-level points and caveats: From a median of about 21 to 40, SARS-CoV-2-reactive clonotypes increased, though not significantly.

Treatment noted: roughly 10-day PBMC culture with coronavirus spike peptide pools or control peptides (ViraFEST assay). Trimming stripped 5 bases from V and 5 bases from J, with 16 bases between. The CDR3 is 14 residues long. Germline lookup yields CDR1 SGHVS and CDR2 FNYEAQ. The Oncomine TCR Beta short-read assay sequenced DNA from cultured CD4+ T cells. Genomic DNA extraction was carried out from cultured CD4+ T cells. TCRdb independently ran MiXCR on the PCR reads; one entry per CDR3 protein. This sample has 19,000 or so distinct CDR3 sequences; about 61% occur once, and the top ten carry around 10%.

This receptor was identified in a human donor who had recovered from COVID-19. V gene TRBV7-6 combines with J gene TRBJ2-7; D is unclear. Sequencing input: CD4+ T cells from blood, cultured in vitro. The CDR3 loop reads CASSDTNSFHEQYF. The CDR3 DNA sequence: TGTGCCAGCAGCGACACAAACTCTTTCCACGAGCAGTACTTC.